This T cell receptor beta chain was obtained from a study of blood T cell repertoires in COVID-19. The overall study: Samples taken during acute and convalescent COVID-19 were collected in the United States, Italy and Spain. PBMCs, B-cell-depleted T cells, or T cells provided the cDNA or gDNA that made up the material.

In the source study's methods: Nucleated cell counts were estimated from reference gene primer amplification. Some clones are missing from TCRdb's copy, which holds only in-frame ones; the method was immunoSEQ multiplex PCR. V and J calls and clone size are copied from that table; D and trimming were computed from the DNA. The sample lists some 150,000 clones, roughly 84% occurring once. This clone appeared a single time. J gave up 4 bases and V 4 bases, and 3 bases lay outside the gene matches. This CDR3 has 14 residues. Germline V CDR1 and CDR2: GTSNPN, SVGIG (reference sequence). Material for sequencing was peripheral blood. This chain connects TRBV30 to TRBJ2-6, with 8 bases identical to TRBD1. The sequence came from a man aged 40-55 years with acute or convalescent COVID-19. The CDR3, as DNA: TGTGCCTGGACAGGGGGCGGAGGGGCCAACGTCCTGACTTTC. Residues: CAWTGGGGANVLTF.